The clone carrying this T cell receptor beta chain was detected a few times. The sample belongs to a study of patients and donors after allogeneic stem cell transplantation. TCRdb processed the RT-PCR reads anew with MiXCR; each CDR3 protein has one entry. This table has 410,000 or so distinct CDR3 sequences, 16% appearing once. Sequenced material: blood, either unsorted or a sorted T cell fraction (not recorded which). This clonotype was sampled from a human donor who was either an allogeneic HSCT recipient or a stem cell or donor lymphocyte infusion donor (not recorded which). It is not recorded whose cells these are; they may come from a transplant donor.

In nucleotides, the CDR3 is TGTGCCAGCAGTGAACAGGGTTGGAAGACCCAGTACTTC. This sequence encodes CASSEQGWKTQYF. V usage is TRBV2 and J usage is TRBJ2-5; possible D gene TRBD1, 5 bases. With 2 bases removed from V and 6 bases from J, the gap between germline ends came to 10 bases. Looked up from germline, CDR1 is SNHLY and CDR2 is FYNNEI. This CDR3 is built from 13 residues.